The sequence of this T cell receptor beta chain was determined in a study of T cells in Graves' hyperthyroidism and ophthalmopathy. Study-level points and caveats: Ophthalmopathy was separated from stable hyperthyroidism by a 13 V-J model.

RNA transcripts gave rise to amplified TCR beta CDR3 regions. When the TCR CDR3 underwent first-round RT-PCR, the HTBI primer set was used. In TCRdb, the multiplex PCR reads were re-called with MiXCR into one record per CDR3 protein. The table has about 500,000 distinct CDR3 sequences, 35% to 50% seen once; the top ten hold 44%. Looked up from germline, CDR1 is SQVTM and CDR2 is ANQGSEA. The length of the CDR3 is 15 residues. Comment on this clonotype: What it binds is not known. The junction departs from germline at one end; a sequencing error may be responsible.

Sequencing input: peripheral blood or thyroid tissue (not recorded which). The source of this sequence is an adult woman with Graves' disease, either hyperthyroidism or ophthalmopathy (not recorded which). V and J are TRBV29-1 and TRBJ2-7, with 9 nucleotides matching TRBD1. The CDR3 spells CSARGYDRGGPEKDF. CDR3 coding DNA: TGCAGCGCCCGTGGTTACGACAGGGGGGGGCCCGAGAAGGACTTC.